This T cell receptor beta chain was captured in a study of cytomegalovirus exposure and HLA in healthy donors. Study-wide results and caveats: Excluded: some indistinguishable V segments such as TRBV6-2 and TRBV6-3. Further analysis, carried out later, found HLA-associated TCR beta chains more clonally expanded than equally common other chains.

Those who donated were healthy bone marrow donors. About this clone: Its antigen is not identified.

The PCR made use of 60 Vbeta and 13 Jbeta primers. Repertoires were generated with immunoSEQ multiplex PCR, while TCRdb's copy carries only in-frame clones and drops some. Of about 130,000 clones listed, approximately 77% are singletons. Trimming cost V 3 bases and J 10 bases; bases outside gene matches: 7. The germline gives CDR1 SGHRS, CDR2 YFSETQ. The CDR3 covers 15 residues. The chain recombines TRBV5-1 with TRBJ2-3; TRBD2 matches 14 bases. The sequenced sample was PBMCs. This clonotype was obtained from a man under 40 in good health and CMV-seronegative. CDR3 region: CASSSGTSGGRAQYF. The CDR3 DNA sequence: TGCGCCAGCAGCTCCGGGACTAGCGGGGGACGGGCGCAGTATTTT.